This T cell receptor (beta chain) comes out of a study of T cell repertoires in cytomegalovirus infection. This clonotype came up a few times. TCRdb fed the reads into MiXCR, producing one record per CDR3 protein. The sample has about 450,000 distinct CDR3 sequences; roughly 30% are singletons. The germline V gene has CDR1 MNHNS and CDR2 SASEGT. This CDR3 is built from 16 residues. V shed 7 bases and J 0 bases; nucleotides not matched to a gene: 6. The sequencing sample was made of PBMCs. The J gene is TRBJ2-6, the V gene TRBV6-1; 7 nucleotides match TRBD1. The TCR originated in a human donor in good health (CMV status not recorded). Some clones in this sample may be carry-over from other donors' samples. For the CDR3, the DNA is TGTGCCAGCATGGGACAGCCTCGCTCTGGGGCCAACGTCCTGACTTTC. The encoded protein is CASMGQPRSGANVLTF.